A selection of T cell receptor beta chains follows, all from one sample in a study of EBV T-cell therapy then PD-1 blockade in nasopharyngeal carcinoma. The assay was immunoSEQ multiplex PCR, and TCRdb's table has in-frame clones only and misses some. The sample yields under 30,000 clones, under 90% seen once. These receptors' targets are unknown. The source material was CD8+ T cells from blood, sampled around day 65 from a patient whose treatment included autologous EBV-specific T cells and nivolumab. The receptors come from a man aged 40-50 years with nasopharyngeal carcinoma. The CDR3 runs from the conserved cysteine through the conserved F or W. Part of the rows lack a size; the others show once, few, many or a class for expanded clones.

CDR3: CASRPTSGGANEQFF
size: NA
J: TRBJ2-1
V: TRBV7-9

CDR3: CASSQAPRSEQYF
size: NA
J: TRBJ2-7
V: TRBV4-1

CDR3: CASSIGFGSTEAFF
size: NA
J: TRBJ1-1
V: TRBV19

CDR3: CASSQEGVNSPLHF
size: NA
J: TRBJ1-6
V: TRBV4-1

CDR3: CASSPDRSYEQYF
size: NA
J: TRBJ2-7
V: TRBV6-5

CDR3: CASSWGLAEETQYF
size: NA
J: TRBJ2-5
V: TRBV5-6

CDR3: CATSSGFGLLGVYGYTF
size: NA
J: TRBJ1-2
V: TRBV15

CDR3: CASSMQAGDGEQFF
size: medium-sized
J: TRBJ2-1
V: TRBV25-1

CDR3: CSLWTGYEQYF
size: NA
J: TRBJ2-7
V: TRBV29-1

CDR3: CASWGDTGELFF
size: NA
J: TRBJ2-2
V: TRBV2

CDR3: CASSDSEGMGRSETQYF
size: NA
J: TRBJ2-5
V: TRBV6-4

CDR3: CASSLLVVGQGITGELFF
size: NA
J: TRBJ2-2
V: TRBV7-3

CDR3: CASSLGLGSNQPQHF
size: few
J: TRBJ1-5
V: TRBV7-2

CDR3: CATSRDEGSGANVLTF
size: NA
J: TRBJ2-6
V: TRBV15

CDR3: CASRVAVGGHNEQFF
size: few
J: TRBJ2-1
V: TRBV6-4

CDR3: CASSIGEAFF
size: NA
J: TRBJ1-1
V: TRBV2

CDR3: CASSPGPIAEAFF
size: NA
J: TRBJ1-1
V: TRBV9

CDR3: CASSSETRGSQPQHF
size: few
J: TRBJ1-5
V: TRBV7-9

CDR3: CASSPQRGDFSGEQFF
size: NA
J: TRBJ2-1
V: TRBV7-2

CDR3: CASSLAPQRTSGGAGANVLTF
size: once
J: TRBJ2-6
V: TRBV5-1